This TCR beta chain was documented in a study of blood T cell repertoires in COVID-19. A note on this clone: At one of its ends the junction is not consistent with the germline gene, which may arise from a read error.

Per the germline V gene, CDR1 is MDHEN and CDR2 is SYDVKM. The CDR3 runs to 15 residues. TCRdb's table, derived via immunoSEQ multiplex PCR, lists solely in-frame clones and lacks some. Seen here are about 89,000 clones, 70% to 80% observed once, and the top ten hold roughly 53%. The chain couples TRBV28 to TRBJ2-3; TRBD2 matches at 13 bases. The clonotype originates from a human donor in a cohort sampled during active COVID-19. Material: peripheral blood. This chain's CDR3 is CASSLWTSGRSAQYF. The CDR3 nucleotides are TGTGCCAGCAGTCTATGGACTAGCGGGAGAAGCGCGCAGTATTTT. The entire variable domain, with the rest obtained from reference TRBV28 and TRBJ2-3, is as follows: DVKVTQSSRYLVKRTGEKVFLECVQDMDHENMFWYRQDPGLGLRLIYFSYDVKMKEKGDIPEGYSVSREKKERFSLILESASTNQTSMYLCASSLWTSGRSAQYFGPGTRLTVL.